This T cell receptor (beta chain) was identified during a study of shared clonotypes between healthy human individuals. This CDR3 is 14 amino acids long. Trimming cost V 6 bases and J 3 bases; bases outside gene matches: 2. An even split of each subset's genomic DNA across several immunoSEQ plates was performed. The table came from immunoSEQ multiplex PCR; TCRdb's copy has only in-frame clones and leaves some out. Among under 1,900,000 clones, 98% were seen once, and the ten largest hold roughly 0.35%. The clonotype was recovered from a man aged 25 to 40 in good health. The gene calls are TRBV23-1 and TRBJ2-1; 10 bases map to TRBD2. TRBV23-1 is noted as an ORF with a role that remains uncertain. Sequenced: naive CD4+ T cells sorted from blood. Indicated subset: CD45RA+ positively selected. CDR3: CASRASGSYNEQFF. DNA for the CDR3: TGCGCCAGCAGGGCTAGCGGGAGCTACAATGAGCAGTTCTTC.